One sample yielded the 7 T cell receptor beta chains listed below, sequenced in a study of long-term antiretroviral therapy in people with HIV. Version v3.0 of the immunoSEQ assay ran at survey level. Measured with immunoSEQ multiplex PCR; TCRdb has only the in-frame clones, and not every one. The sample carries 39,000 or so clones, 82% recorded once. The specimen was unsorted PBMCs, collected 0.6 years after starting antiretroviral therapy. The receptor source for this set is a man aged 18 to 30 with HIV.

The chain combines TRBV11-1 with TRBJ2-2; TRBD1 might be the D (6 bases). Trimming shortened V by 4 bases and J by 7 bases, and 10 bases separated the two germline ends. The CDR3 is made up of 13 amino acids. The germline gives CDR1 SGHAT, CDR2 FQDESV (reference sequence). This chain's CDR3 is CASSSPGDGELFF. The CDR3 bases are TGTGCCAGCAGCTCACCAGGGGACGGGGAGCTGTTTTTT.

The chain couples TRBV5-4 to TRBJ2-5; 11 bases match TRBD2. Per the germline V gene, CDR1 is SGHNT and CDR2 is YYREEE (reference sequence). The CDR3 loop spans 15 amino acids. V gave up 3 bases and J gave up 2 bases; unmatched junction bases: 3. CDR3 nucleotides: TGTGCCAGCAGCTACCTAGCGGGAGGACAAGAGACCCAGTACTTC. This codes for CASSYLAGGQETQYF.

This sequence joins TRBV28 and TRBJ1-4; D is undetermined. This CDR3 is 12 amino acids long. V lost 6 bases and J lost 8, with 10 bases in between. The germline V gene encodes CDR1 MDHEN and CDR2 SYDVKM. The CDR3 loop is CASRTQWEKLFF. The CDR3 DNA sequence: TGTGCCAGCAGAACACAATGGGAAAAACTGTTTTTT.

V and J are TRBV5-4 and TRBJ2-3; tentatively, D is TRBD2 (5 bases). The germline CDR1 and CDR2 sequences are SGHNT and YYREEE (reference sequence). Trimming took 0 bases from V and 1 from J, leaving 9 bases between them. The CDR3 extends over 15 amino acids. The CDR3 DNA follows: TGTGCCAGCAGCTTGGGGGAGTCGGGCACAGATACGCAGTATTTT. Its protein product is CASSLGESGTDTQYF.

The CDR3 reads CASSGKGLTEAFF. The CDR3 DNA sequence: TGTGCCAGCAGCGGGAAAGGGTTAACTGAAGCTTTCTTT. This sequence joins TRBV7-9 and TRBJ1-1, with D hard to call. Trimming took off 5 bases at V and 5 bases at J, with 12 bases between the two ends. In germline, CDR1 is SEHNR, CDR2 FQNEAQ (reference sequence). The CDR3 contains 13 residues.

The chain joins TRBV7-9 to TRBJ2-7, with TRBD1 matching over 8 bases. J was trimmed by 4 bases and V by 3 bases; bases with no gene match: 5. The CDR3 consists of 14 residues. In germline, CDR1 is SEHNR, CDR2 FQNEAQ (reference sequence). The CDR3 sequence is CASSFGQGKYEQYF. The CDR3 DNA reads TGTGCCAGCAGCTTCGGACAGGGAAAATACGAGCAGTACTTC.

The rearrangement joins TRBV6-5 to TRBJ1-1, with a tentative D call TRBD1 (6 bases). Germline lookup yields CDR1 MNHEY and CDR2 SVGAGI. This CDR3 region has 15 residues. V lost 1 base and J 3 bases, leaving 12 bases between the germline ends. In nucleotides, the CDR3 is TGTGCCAGCAGTTACTGGGGGGGGCGGGACACTGAAGCTTTCTTT. Residues: CASSYWGGRDTEAFF.